This is a list of T cell receptor beta chains from one sample in a study of blood T cell repertoires in COVID-19. TCRdb's table, derived via immunoSEQ multiplex PCR, lists solely in-frame clones and lacks some. Of over 100,000 clones in the sample, roughly 77% were seen once. Material: peripheral blood. Every receptor here comes from a man aged 55 to 70 with active or convalescent COVID-19. Both conserved end residues are part of each CDR3. The D gene is left open where the match is weak. Clone size is stated in some rows and not others, as once, few, many or a class when expanded.

abundance	v_gene	j_gene	d_gene	len	CDR3aa	CDR3nt
.	TRBV24-1	TRBJ2-5	TRBD2	16	CATSDPSGSGGETQYF	TGTGCCACCAGTGACCCTAGCGGGAGTGGTGGAGAGACCCAGTACTTC
.	TRBV5-1	TRBJ2-2	TRBD1	15	CASKRDSKNTGELFF	TGCGCCAGCAAGAGGGACAGTAAGAACACCGGGGAGCTGTTTTTT
.	TRBV28	TRBJ2-7	TRBD1	16	CASSFRSGTGNHEQYF	TGTGCCAGCAGTTTTAGATCTGGGACAGGGAACCACGAGCAGTACTTC
.	TRBV20-1	TRBJ2-1	TRBD2	11	CSAALANEQFF	TGCAGTGCCGCACTAGCGAATGAGCAGTTCTTC
.	TRBV7-9	TRBJ2-5	.	13	CASSSSTGETQYF	TGTGCCAGCAGCTCTTCCACTGGTGAGACCCAGTACTTC
.	TRBV6-5	TRBJ2-7	.	15	CASSLGGTVDYEQYF	TGTGCCAGCAGTTTAGGCGGGACGGTCGACTACGAGCAGTACTTC
.	TRBV30	TRBJ2-7	.	12	CAWIGTTYEQYF	TGTGCCTGGATCGGTACCACCTACGAGCAGTACTTC
.	TRBV7-9	TRBJ1-1	TRBD1	17	CASSSAGQGDMNTEAFF	TGTGCCAGCAGCTCTGCTGGACAGGGCGATATGAACACTGAAGCTTTCTTT
.	TRBV11-2	TRBJ1-1	.	11	CASSLEIGAFF	TGTGCCAGCAGCTTAGAGATCGGTGCTTTCTTT
once	TRBV12-1	TRBJ2-2	.	19	CASSFFPSTSGSKGGELFF	TGTGCCAGCAGCTTTTTCCCCAGCACTAGCGGGAGCAAGGGCGGGGAGCTGTTTTTT
.	TRBV6-6	TRBJ2-1	TRBD2	16	CASSYPAGGGRNEQFF	TGTGCCAGCAGTTACCCTGCTGGAGGCGGGAGGAATGAGCAGTTCTTC
.	TRBV9	TRBJ1-3	.	15	CASSVGNQGGNTIYF	TGTGCCAGCAGCGTTGGTAACCAGGGAGGAAACACCATATATTTT
.	TRBV27	TRBJ2-1	TRBD2	19	CASRPLAGGPGSSYNEQFF	TGTGCCAGCCGACCGCTAGCGGGAGGGCCCGGGAGCTCCTACAATGAGCAGTTCTTC
.	TRBV7-2	TRBJ2-7	TRBD2	15	CASNLGAGGSYEQYF	TGTGCCAGCAACTTAGGGGCGGGAGGTTCCTACGAGCAGTACTTC